Listed here are 8 T cell receptor beta chains from one sample, sequenced in a study of blood T cells in healthy people across ages. With a J-beta primer mix and a sample-barcoded 5' primer, a second PCR ran roughly 6 to 11 cycles. Using its own MiXCR run on the 5' RACE reads, TCRdb lists one record per CDR3 protein. Of about 1.6 million distinct CDR3 sequences listed, 34% were seen once; the top ten hold over 9%. Sequenced input: blood. These receptors were obtained from a woman in her 30s in good health.

This clonotype was counted a few times. The chain uses TRBV7-3 and TRBJ2-3; TRBD2 agrees at 9 bases. This CDR3 region has 15 residues. Germline CDR1 is SGHTA and CDR2 is FQGTGA. V shed 4 bases, J shed 5 bases, and the junction held 7 bases outside the gene matches. CDR3 in DNA: TGTGCCAGCAGCTCCGCGGGAGGGAAAGAAGATACGCAGTATTTT. Protein sequence: CASSSAGGKEDTQYF.

The rearrangement links TRBV20-1 to TRBJ2-1; D is possibly TRBD1 or TRBD2 (7 bases each). Germline CDR1 DFQATT, CDR2 SNEGSKA (reference sequence). The CDR3 is made up of 16 amino acids. The germline V and J ends were trimmed by 3 bases and 6 bases, with 21 bases remaining between them. CDR3 bases: TGCAGTGCTAGTTGGGGAGGGGGCCATCCTCCCAATGAGCAGTTCTTC. Its translation is CSASWGGGHPPNEQFF.

The V call is TRBV14, the J call TRBJ2-7, with TRBD1 matching over 8 bases. Losses at the gene ends were 0 bases for V and 3 bases for J; bases not matched to a gene: 7. The CDR3 runs to 16 residues. Germline values: CDR1 SGHDN, CDR2 FVKESK. The CDR3: CASSQDPRTGFYEQYF. CDR3 bases: TGTGCCAGCAGCCAAGATCCGAGGACAGGGTTCTACGAGCAGTACTTC.

This clonotype was observed a few times. This chain joins TRBV12-5 and TRBJ2-1; TRBD1 agrees at 8 bases. CDR3 length equals 16 residues. Germline CDR1 and CDR2: LGHNT and FRNRAP. J was trimmed by 4 bases and V by 0 bases; bases with no gene match: 5. CDR3 residues: CASGLVLTGGYNEQFF. The CDR3, as DNA: TGTGCTAGTGGTTTGGTTTTAACAGGGGGTTACAATGAGCAGTTCTTC.

This clonotype has only a few counts. This chain links TRBV7-3 with TRBJ1-1, with 8 bases that match TRBD1. Trimming took 6 bases from V and 5 from J; bases not matched to a gene: 11. Germline CDR1 SGHTA, CDR2 FQGTGA. The CDR3 is 15 amino acids. This CDR3 reads CASSSGGRGLTEAFF. CDR3 nucleotide sequence: TGTGCCAGCAGTTCCGGGGGCAGGGGGCTAACTGAAGCTTTCTTT.

This clonotype was observed a few times. The chain employs TRBV7-2 and TRBJ1-6; D gene ambiguous. V lost 3 bases and J lost 9, with 12 bases in between. Germline V gene lookup returns CDR1 SGHTA and CDR2 FQGNSA. The CDR3 runs to 14 residues. The CDR3 protein is CASSFTFSGSPLHF. The CDR3 bases are TGTGCCAGCAGCTTTACATTTTCAGGTTCACCCCTCCACTTT.

This chain connects TRBV5-1 to TRBJ2-1; weak D call: TRBD2 (7 bases). CDR1 is SGHRS, CDR2 YFSETQ, per germline. The CDR3 is 15 residues long. V dropped 4 bases and J dropped 4 bases, with 15 bases sitting between them. CDR3 in DNA: TGCGCCAGCAGCACCCTGGGGGGGCAGTACAATGAGCAGTTCTTC. It is translated as CASSTLGGQYNEQFF.

J is TRBJ1-4 and V is TRBV5-1; D is undetermined. This CDR3 region has 17 residues. V shed 0 bases and J shed 0 bases, with 12 bases lying between them. Germline lookup yields CDR1 SGHRS and CDR2 YFSETQ. CDR3 coding DNA: TGCGCCAGCAGCTTGGGGGTGTCGGGAACAACTAATGAAAAACTGTTTTTT. It yields the protein CASSLGVSGTTNEKLFF.